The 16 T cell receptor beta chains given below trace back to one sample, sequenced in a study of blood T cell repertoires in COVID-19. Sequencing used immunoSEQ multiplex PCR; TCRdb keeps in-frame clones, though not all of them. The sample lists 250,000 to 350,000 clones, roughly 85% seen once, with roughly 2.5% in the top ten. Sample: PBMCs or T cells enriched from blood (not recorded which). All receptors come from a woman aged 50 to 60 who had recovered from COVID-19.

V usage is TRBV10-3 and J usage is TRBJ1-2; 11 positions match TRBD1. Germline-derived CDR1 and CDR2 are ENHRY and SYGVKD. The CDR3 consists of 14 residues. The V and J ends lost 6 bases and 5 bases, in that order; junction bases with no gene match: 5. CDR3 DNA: TGTGCCATCAGAGGACAGGGGGCTAGGTATGGCTACACCTTC. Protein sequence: CAIRGQGARYGYTF.

As DNA, the CDR3 is TGCGCCAGCAGCCGAGCCGGTCAGGGCGATGAAAAACTGTTTTTT. It codes for CASSRAGQGDEKLFF. J is TRBJ1-4 and V is TRBV4-3; possible D gene TRBD1, 5 bases. The CDR3 consists of 15 residues. Germline loops: CDR1 LGHNA, CDR2 YSLEER. V lost 4 bases, J lost 6 bases, and 15 bases lay in between.

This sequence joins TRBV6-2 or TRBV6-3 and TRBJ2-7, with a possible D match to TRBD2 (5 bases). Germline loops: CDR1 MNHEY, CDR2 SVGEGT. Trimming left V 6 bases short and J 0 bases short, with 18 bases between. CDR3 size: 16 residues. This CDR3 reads CASSRGLLLGSYEQYF. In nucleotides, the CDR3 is TGTGCCAGCAGCCGCGGACTCCTCCTAGGCTCCTACGAGCAGTACTTC.

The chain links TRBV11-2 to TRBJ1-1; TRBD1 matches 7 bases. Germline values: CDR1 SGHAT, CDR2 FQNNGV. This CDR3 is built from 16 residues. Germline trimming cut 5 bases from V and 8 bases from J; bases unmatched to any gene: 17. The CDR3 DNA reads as TGTGCCAGCAGCCCTGACGTCTGGGGGACAGACCGCGAAGCTTTCTTT. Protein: CASSPDVWGTDREAFF.

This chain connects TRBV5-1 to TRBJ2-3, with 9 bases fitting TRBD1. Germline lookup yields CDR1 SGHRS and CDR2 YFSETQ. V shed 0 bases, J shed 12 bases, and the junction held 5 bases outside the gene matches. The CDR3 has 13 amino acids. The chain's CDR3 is CASSLAGTGLQYF. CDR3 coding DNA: TGCGCCAGCAGCTTGGCCGGGACAGGGCTTCAGTATTTT.

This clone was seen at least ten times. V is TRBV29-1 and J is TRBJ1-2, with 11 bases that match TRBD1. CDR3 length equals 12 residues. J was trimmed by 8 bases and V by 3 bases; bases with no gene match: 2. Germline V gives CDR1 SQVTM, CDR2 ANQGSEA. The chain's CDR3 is CSVEDRGLGYTF. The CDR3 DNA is TGCAGCGTTGAGGACAGGGGGCTCGGCTACACCTTC. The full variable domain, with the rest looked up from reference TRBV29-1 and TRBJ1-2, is SAVISQKPSRDICQRGTSLTIQCQVDSQVTMMFWYRQQPGQSLTLIATANQGSEATYESGFVIDKFPISRPNLTFSTLTVSNMSPEDSSIYLCSVEDRGLGYTFGSGTRLTVV.

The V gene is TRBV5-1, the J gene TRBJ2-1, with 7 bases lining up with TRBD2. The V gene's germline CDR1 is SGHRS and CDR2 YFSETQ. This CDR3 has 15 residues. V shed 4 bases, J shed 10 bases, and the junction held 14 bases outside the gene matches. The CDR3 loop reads CASSSEIAGVLEQFF. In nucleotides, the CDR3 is TGCGCCAGCAGCAGTGAGATAGCGGGTGTTTTGGAGCAGTTCTTC.

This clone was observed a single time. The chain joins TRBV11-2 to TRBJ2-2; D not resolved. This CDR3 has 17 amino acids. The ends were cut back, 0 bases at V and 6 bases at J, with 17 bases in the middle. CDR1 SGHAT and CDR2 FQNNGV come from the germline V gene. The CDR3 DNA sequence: TGTGCCAGCAGCTTAGAGGGTAGCTTCTTGTTGTCCGGGGAGCTGTTTTTT. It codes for CASSLEGSFLLSGELFF.

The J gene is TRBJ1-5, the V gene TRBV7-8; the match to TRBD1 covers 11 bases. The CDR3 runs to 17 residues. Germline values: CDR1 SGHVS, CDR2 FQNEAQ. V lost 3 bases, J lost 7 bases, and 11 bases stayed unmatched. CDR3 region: CASSFIGGQGARQPQHF. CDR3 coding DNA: TGTGCCAGCAGCTTTATTGGCGGACAGGGGGCTAGACAGCCCCAGCATTTT. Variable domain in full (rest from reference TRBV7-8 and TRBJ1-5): GAGVSQSPRYKVAKRGQDVALRCDPISGHVSLFWYQQALGQGPEFLTYFQNEAQLDKSGLPSDRFFAERPEGSVSTLKIQRTQQEDSAVYLCASSFIGGQGARQPQHFGDGTRLSIL.

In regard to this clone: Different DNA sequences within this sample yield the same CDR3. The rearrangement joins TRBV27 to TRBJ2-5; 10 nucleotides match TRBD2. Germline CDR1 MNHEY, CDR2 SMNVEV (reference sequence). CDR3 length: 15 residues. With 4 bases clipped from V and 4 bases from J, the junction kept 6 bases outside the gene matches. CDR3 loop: CASSSLAGVRETQYF. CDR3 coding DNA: TGTGCCAGCAGTTCCCTAGCGGGGGTCCGAGAGACCCAGTACTTC.

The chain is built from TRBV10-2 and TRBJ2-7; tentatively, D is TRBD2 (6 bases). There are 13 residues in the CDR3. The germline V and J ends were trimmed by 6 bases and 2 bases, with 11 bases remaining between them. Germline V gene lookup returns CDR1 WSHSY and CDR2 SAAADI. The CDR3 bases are TGCGCCAGCAGGGGAGGATCAACCTACGAGCAGTACTTC. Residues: CASRGGSTYEQYF.

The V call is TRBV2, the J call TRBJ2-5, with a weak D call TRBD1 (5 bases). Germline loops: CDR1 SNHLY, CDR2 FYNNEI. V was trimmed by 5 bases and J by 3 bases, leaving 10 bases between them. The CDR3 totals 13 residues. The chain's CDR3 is CASSRQPKETQYF. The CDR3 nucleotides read TGTGCCAGCAGTCGACAGCCGAAAGAGACCCAGTACTTC.

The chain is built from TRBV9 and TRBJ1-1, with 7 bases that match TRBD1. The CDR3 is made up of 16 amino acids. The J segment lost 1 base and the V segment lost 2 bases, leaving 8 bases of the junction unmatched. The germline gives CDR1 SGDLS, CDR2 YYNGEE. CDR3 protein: CASSVSRDSSNTEAFF. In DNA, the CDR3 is TGTGCCAGCAGCGTTTCGAGGGACAGTTCGAACACTGAAGCTTTCTTT.

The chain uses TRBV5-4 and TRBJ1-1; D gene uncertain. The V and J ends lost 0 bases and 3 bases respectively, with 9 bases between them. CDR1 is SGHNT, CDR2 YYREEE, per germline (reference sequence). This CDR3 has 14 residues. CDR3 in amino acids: CASSLAGGDTEAFF. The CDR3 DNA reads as TGTGCCAGCAGCTTGGCCGGTGGAGACACTGAAGCTTTCTTT.

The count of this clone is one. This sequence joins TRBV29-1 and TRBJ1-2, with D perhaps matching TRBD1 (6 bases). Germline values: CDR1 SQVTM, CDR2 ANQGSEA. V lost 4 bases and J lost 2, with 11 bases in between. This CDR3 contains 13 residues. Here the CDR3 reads CSVVGQLNYGYTF. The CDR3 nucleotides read TGCAGCGTTGTCGGACAGTTGAACTATGGCTACACCTTC.

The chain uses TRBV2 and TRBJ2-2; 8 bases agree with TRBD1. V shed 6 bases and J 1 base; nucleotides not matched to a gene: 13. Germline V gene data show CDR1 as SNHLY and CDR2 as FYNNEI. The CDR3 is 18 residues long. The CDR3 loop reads CASSRLNPGTGNTGELFF. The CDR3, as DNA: TGTGCCAGCAGCAGACTAAACCCCGGGACAGGGAACACCGGGGAGCTGTTTTTT.